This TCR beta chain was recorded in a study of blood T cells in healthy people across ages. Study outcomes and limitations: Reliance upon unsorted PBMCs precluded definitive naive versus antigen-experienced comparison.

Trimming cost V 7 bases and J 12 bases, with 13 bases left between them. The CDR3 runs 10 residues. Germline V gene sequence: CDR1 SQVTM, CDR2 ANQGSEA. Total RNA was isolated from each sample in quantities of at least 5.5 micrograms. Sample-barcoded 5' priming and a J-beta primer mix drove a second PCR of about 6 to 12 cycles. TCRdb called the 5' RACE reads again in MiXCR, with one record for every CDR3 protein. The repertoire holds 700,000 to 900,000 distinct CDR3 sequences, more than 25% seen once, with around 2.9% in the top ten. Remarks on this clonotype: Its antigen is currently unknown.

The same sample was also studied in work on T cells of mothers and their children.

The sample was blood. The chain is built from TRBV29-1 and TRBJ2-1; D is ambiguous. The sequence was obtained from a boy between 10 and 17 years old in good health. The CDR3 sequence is CSALSARQFF. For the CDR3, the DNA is TGCAGCGCTCTTTCCGCCCGGCAGTTCTTC.